This T cell receptor beta chain was documented in a study of identical twins. This clonotype was counted many times. TCRdb re-analysed the 5' RACE reads in MiXCR, keeping a single row per CDR3 protein. The sample consists of 1.5 million to 2 million distinct CDR3 sequences, roughly 35% of them appearing once. Material: cord blood. The receptor's source is a newborn girl in good health.

The CDR3 DNA sequence: TGTGCCAGCAGTTTGGCGTATTTTGGGCAGTTCTTC. Its protein product is CASSLAYFGQFF. The gene calls are TRBV28 and TRBJ2-1; D call uncertain. Trimming shortened V by 3 bases and J by 12 bases, and 12 bases separated the two germline ends. Germline V CDR1 and CDR2: MDHEN, SYDVKM. There are 12 residues in the CDR3.